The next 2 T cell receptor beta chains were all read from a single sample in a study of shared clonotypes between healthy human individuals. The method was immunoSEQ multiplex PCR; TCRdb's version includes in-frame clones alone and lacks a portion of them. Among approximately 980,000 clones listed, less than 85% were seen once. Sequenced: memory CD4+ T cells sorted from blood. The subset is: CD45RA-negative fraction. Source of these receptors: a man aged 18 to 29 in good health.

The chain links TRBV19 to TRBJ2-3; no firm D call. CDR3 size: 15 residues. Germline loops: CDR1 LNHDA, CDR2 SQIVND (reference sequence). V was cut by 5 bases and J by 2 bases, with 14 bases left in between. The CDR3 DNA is TGTGCCAGTAGTCTCTTCGGGCCAAACACAGATACGCAGTATTTT. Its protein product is CASSLFGPNTDTQYF.

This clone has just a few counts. This chain's CDR3 is CAWSVRGQPQHF. In nucleotides, the CDR3 is TGTGCCTGGAGTGTAAGGGGTCAGCCCCAGCATTTT. V is TRBV30 and J is TRBJ1-5, with a weak D call TRBD1 (5 bases). The germline V gene encodes CDR1 GTSNPN and CDR2 SVGIG (reference sequence). The V end lost 0 bases, the J end lost 6 bases, and 6 bases lay between the germline ends. The CDR3 has 12 amino acids.